This TCR beta chain was identified during a study of T cells after yellow fever vaccination. Study-level points and caveats: Just a small share of clonotypes turned up in the CD4 compartment as well as the CD8 compartment. On re-exposure, the response was weaker but peaked faster, at day 5 versus 15. Clones from primary vaccination mostly reappeared after the booster (over 95% CD4, approximately 88% CD8).

This clonotype has only a few counts. Its antigen is not known. For TCR, cDNA came from 5'RACE template switching, which added a universal primer site and UMIs. TCRdb reprocessed the 5' RACE reads with MiXCR, giving one entry per CDR3 protein. The sample holds 150,000 to 200,000 distinct CDR3 sequences, 9.3% seen once. The length of the CDR3 is 15 residues. V lost 5 bases and J lost 4, with 17 bases in between. V gene TRBV12-3 or TRBV12-4 combines with J gene TRBJ1-1; no reliable D call. This receptor was obtained from a man aged 18 to 29 who received the YFV17D yellow fever vaccine. The specimen comprised CD8+ T cells sorted from PBMCs, sampled 45 days after the yellow fever booster vaccination. CDR3: CASSPRLGSGTEAFF. As DNA, the CDR3 is TGTGCCAGCAGTCCCCGACTGGGTTCAGGCACTGAAGCTTTCTTT.